This T cell receptor (beta chain) was documented in a study of PD-L1 blockade in urothelial cancer. Study as a whole: Blood yielded a median of approximately 140,000 T cells per sample.

Each PCR received spiked synthetic TCR analog templates. Clones were read by immunoSEQ multiplex PCR, and TCRdb kept only the in-frame ones, dropping some. Altogether over 75,000 clones are present, 85% to 90% being singletons, with the ten largest covering approximately 15%. The time point here: pretreatment peripheral blood. Germline CDR1 is DFQATT and CDR2 is SNEGSKA (reference sequence). V gave up 3 bases and J gave up 4 bases, with 7 bases separating them. This CDR3 is 11 amino acids long. The sample was PBMCs, taken around atezolizumab (anti-PD-L1) treatment. The receptor was isolated from a man between 60 and 75 years old with urothelial cancer. V gene TRBV20-1 combines with J gene TRBJ2-7; maybe TRBD2 (5 bases). The chain's CDR3 is CSASGEYEQYF. CDR3 sequence (DNA): TGCAGTGCTAGTGGGGAGTACGAGCAGTACTTC.